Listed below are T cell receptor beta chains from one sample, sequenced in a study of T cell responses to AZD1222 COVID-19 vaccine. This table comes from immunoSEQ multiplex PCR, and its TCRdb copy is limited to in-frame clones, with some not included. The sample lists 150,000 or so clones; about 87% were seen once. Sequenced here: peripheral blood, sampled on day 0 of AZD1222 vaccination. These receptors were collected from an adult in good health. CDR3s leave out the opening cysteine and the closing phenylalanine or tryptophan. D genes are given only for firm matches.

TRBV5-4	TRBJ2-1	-	ASSPGAASYNEQF
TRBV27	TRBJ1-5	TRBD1	ASTRTGGLVEPQH
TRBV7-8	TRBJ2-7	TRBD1	ASSTSGTGWVEQY
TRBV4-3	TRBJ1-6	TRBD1	ASRLRGTGGNSPLH
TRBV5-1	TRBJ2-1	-	ASSSSDSVYNEQF
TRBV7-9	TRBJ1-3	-	ASSTEGVSSGNTIY
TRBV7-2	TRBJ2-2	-	ASSLVSGGRIGELF
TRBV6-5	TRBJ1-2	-	ASSYASPREGYT
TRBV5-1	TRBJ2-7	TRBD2	ASLPDSGGYEQY
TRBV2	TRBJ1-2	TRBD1	ASIAPGTGRGGYGYT
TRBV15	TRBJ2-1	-	ATSRDGILGEQF
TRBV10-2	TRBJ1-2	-	ASMGRTNYGYT
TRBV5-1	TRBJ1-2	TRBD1	ASSFGQGVGYT
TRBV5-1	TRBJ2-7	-	ASSYRIGYEQY
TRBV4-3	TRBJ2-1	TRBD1	ASSRLVPGQGDHEQF
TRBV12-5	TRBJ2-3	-	ASGLVPFSGGGTDTQY
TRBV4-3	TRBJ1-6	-	ASSQDRELSPLH
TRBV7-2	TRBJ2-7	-	ASTAGDRGGEQY
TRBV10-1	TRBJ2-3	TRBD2	ASSESSGTTRGPTDTQY
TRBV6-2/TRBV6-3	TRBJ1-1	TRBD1	ASSLTGDRTEAF
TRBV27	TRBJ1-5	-	ASSLEPPGQTYQPQH
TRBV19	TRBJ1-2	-	ASSSQGSGGYT
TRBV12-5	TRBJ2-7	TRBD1	ASGLGAVGTGDYEQY
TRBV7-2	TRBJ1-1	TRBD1	ASSLGTGLNTEAF
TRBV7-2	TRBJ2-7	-	ASSFGGNADEQY
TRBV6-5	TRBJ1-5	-	ASSGMRNQPQH
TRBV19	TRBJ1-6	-	ASRKEGNSPLH
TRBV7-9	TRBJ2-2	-	ASSSDYTGELF
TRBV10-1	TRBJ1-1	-	ASSESRPKGGAF
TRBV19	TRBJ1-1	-	ASLLRGTEAF
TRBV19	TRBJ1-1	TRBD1	ASSFGTGLLNTEAF
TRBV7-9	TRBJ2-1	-	ASSLGGGSYNEQF
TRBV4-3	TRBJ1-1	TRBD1	ASSQDQGGRAF
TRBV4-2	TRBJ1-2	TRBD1	ASSHRTGDYGYT
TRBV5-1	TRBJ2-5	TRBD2	ASSLNPGLPETQY
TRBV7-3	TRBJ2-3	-	ASSFQGSTDTQY
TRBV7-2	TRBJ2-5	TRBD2	ASGRGNQETQY
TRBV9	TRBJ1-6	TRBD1	ASTLADRADSPLH
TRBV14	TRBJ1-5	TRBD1	ASSHGQGANQPQH
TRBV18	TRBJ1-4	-	ASSREDEKLF